This entry concerns a single T cell receptor (beta chain). The data belong to a study of blood T cell repertoires in COVID-19. The CDR3 covers 12 residues. Germline V gene data show CDR1 as SGHRS and CDR2 as YFSETQ. The V gene end was trimmed by 4 bases and the J gene end by 5 bases; junction bases not matched to a gene: 0. As originally analysed: Scientists estimated how many nucleated cells there were by amplifying reference gene primers. TCRdb keeps only in-frame clones here, not all; method: immunoSEQ multiplex PCR. The V and J calls and clone size are taken from that table; D and trimming were inferred from the DNA. In the table there are roughly 120,000 clones, 86% of which are singletons.

Source material: peripheral blood. The chain carries TRBV5-1 and TRBJ2-5, with 9 bases matching TRBD1. This TCR came from a human donor in a cohort sampled during active COVID-19. DNA for the CDR3: TGCGCCAGCAGCGGACAGGGGGAGACCCAGTACTTC. It codes for CASSGQGETQYF.